The TCR beta chain described here comes from a study of OX40 agonist ivuxolimab in advanced cancers. Study at large: Patients were given ivuxolimab, an antibody that agonizes OX40 (CD134). Patients enrolled in dose escalation were diagnosed with hepatocellular carcinoma, melanoma, renal cell or head and neck cancer. Broader study findings: Circulating CD4+ and CD8+ T cells showed clonal expansion by week 6 at 0.1 to 3.0 mg/kg. The work left the antigen specificity of expanded peripheral T cells undetermined.

Using immunoSEQ multiplex PCR, the repertoire was profiled, and TCRdb retains in-frame clones only, with some absent. Counted here are tens of thousands of clones, about 87% occurring once; the ten biggest clones make up roughly 5.2%. As to this clone: The antigen remains unidentified.

The source material was CD4+ or CD8+ T cells sorted from blood, sampled in a trial of the OX40 agonist ivuxolimab. This clonotype was sampled from an adult with an advanced solid tumor such as melanoma, head and neck, liver or kidney cancer.

The CDR3 DNA sequence: TGCGCCAGCAGCCTCAGCGGCCTAAGCACAGATACGCAGTATTTT. It translates to CASSLSGLSTDTQYF. The chain employs TRBV4-1 and TRBJ2-3; possibly TRBD2 for D (5 bases). The CDR3 runs 15 residues. The germline gives CDR1 MGHRA, CDR2 YSYEKL. Between the trimmed V and J ends, which lost 4 bases and 0 bases, there was a span of 11 bases.